This T cell receptor beta chain was captured by sequencing in a study of T cell responses to AZD1222 COVID-19 vaccine. Study overall: Recipients boosted at about 4 weeks or about 12 weeks are pooled.

Study findings and constraints: Females outnumbered males among donors, who were mostly white British; clonal diversity was possibly underestimated. At baseline, just 6 or 7 AZD1222 recipients tested seropositive.

The assay was immunoSEQ multiplex PCR, and TCRdb's table has in-frame clones only and misses some. Of more than 110,000 clones detected, around nine tenths appear once; the ten largest clones hold 4% to 5%. Per germline, CDR1 SGHNT and CDR2 YYREEE (reference sequence). Between the trimmed V and J ends, which lost 2 bases and 0 bases, there was a span of 8 bases. The CDR3 sequence is 14 residues long. Concerning this clone: Its antigen is not known.

The sequenced sample was peripheral blood, obtained on day 0 of AZD1222 vaccination. The chain recombines TRBV5-4 with TRBJ1-2; D is perhaps TRBD1 (6 bases). The clonotype originates from an adult in good health. Here the CDR3 DNA reads TGTGCCAGCAGCTTCAGGGGACCTAACTATGGCTACACCTTC. Amino acids: CASSFRGPNYGYTF.